The source of this T cell receptor beta chain is a study of T cell changes during pregnancy in multiple sclerosis. Assay: immunoSEQ multiplex PCR; the TCRdb copy retains only in-frame clones and omits some. The sample shows roughly 87,000 clones, approximately 90% of them seen only once. The CDR3 runs to 13 residues. V shed 4 bases and J shed 3 bases, with 10 bases lying between them. Germline CDR1 is SGHDT and CDR2 is YYEEEE. The chain carries TRBV5-6 and TRBJ1-1; no definite D call. The sequence derives from a female donor in good health, serving as a control in a pregnancy study. Some clones in this sample may be carry-over from other donors' samples. The material sequenced was PBMCs, taken in the first trimester of pregnancy. CDR3: CASSPTADTEAFF. The CDR3 DNA reads TGTGCCAGCAGCCCGACGGCGGACACTGAAGCTTTCTTT.